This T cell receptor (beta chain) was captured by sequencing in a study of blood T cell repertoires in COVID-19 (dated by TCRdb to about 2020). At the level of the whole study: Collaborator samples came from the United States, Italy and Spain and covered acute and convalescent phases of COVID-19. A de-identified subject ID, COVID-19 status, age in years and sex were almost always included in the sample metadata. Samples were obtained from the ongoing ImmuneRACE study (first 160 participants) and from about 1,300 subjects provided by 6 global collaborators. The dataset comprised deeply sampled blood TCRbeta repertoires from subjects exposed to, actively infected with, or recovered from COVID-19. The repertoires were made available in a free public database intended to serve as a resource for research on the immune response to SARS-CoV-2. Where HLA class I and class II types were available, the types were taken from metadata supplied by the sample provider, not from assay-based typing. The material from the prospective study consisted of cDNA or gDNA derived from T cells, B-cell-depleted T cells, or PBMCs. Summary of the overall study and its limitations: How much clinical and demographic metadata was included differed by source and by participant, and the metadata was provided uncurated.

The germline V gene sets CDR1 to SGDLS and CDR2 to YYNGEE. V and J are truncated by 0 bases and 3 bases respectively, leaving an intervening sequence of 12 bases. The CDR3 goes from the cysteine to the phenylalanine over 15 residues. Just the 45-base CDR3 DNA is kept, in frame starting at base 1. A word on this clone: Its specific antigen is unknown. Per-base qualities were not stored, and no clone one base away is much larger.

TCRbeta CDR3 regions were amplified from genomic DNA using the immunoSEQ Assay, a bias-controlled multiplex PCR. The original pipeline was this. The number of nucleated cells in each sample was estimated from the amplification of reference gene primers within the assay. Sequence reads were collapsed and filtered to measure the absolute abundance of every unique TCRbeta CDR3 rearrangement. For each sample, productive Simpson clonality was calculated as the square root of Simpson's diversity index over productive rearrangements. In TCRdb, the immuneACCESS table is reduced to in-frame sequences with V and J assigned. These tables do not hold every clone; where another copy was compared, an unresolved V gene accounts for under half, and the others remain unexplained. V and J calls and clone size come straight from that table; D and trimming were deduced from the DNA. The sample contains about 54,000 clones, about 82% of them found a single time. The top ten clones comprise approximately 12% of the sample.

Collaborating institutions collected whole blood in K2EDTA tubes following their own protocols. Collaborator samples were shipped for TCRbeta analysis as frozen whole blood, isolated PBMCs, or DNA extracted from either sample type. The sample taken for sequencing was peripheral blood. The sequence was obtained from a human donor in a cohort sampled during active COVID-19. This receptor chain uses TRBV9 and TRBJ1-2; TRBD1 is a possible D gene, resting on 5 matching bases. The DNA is TGTGCCAGCAGCGTAGAATCTGGGGGGGACTATGGCTACACCTTC. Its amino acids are CASSVESGGDYGYTF.